This record concerns one TCR beta chain sequence. The sample comes from a study of blood T cell repertoires in COVID-19. The data were produced by immunoSEQ multiplex PCR, yet TCRdb's version contains in-frame clones alone and is incomplete. Of about 190,000 clones listed, 90% were seen once; the top ten hold 0.62%. The TCR sequence derives from a man in his fifties with acute or convalescent COVID-19. The sequencing sample was made of peripheral blood.

The DNA of the CDR3 is TGTGCTAGTGGCCCTGCGAGACTAGCGCGGTTCGTAGCCAAAAACATTCAGTACTTC. It yields the protein CASGPARLARFVAKNIQYF. The chain uses TRBV12-5 and TRBJ2-4; 8 positions agree with TRBD2. The CDR3 has 19 amino acids. V shed 6 bases, J shed 0 bases, and the junction held 16 bases outside the gene matches. Germline CDR1 is LGHNT and CDR2 is FRNRAP.